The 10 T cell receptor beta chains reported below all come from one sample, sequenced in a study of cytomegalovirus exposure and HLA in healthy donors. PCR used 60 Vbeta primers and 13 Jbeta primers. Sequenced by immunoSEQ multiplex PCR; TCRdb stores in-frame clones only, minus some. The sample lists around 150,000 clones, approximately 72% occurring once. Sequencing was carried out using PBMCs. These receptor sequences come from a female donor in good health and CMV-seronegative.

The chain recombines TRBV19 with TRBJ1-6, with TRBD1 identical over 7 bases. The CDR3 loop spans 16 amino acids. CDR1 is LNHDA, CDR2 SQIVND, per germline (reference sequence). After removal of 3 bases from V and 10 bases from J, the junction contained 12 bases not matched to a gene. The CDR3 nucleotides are TGTGCCAGTAGTATCCCCCAGAGGCAGGGGGAATCACCCCTCCACTTT. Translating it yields CASSIPQRQGESPLHF.

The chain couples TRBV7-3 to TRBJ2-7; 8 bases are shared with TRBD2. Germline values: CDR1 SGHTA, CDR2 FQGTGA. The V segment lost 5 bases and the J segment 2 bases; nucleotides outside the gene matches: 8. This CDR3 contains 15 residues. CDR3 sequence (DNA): TGTGCCAGCAGCCACACAGCGGGAGCCCCCTACGAGCAGTACTTC. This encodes CASSHTAGAPYEQYF.

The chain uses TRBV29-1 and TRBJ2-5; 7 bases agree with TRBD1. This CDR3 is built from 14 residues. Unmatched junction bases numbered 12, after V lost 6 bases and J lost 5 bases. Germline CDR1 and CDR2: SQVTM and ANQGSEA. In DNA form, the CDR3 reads TGCAGCGTCCATCCTAAGACAGGGCTGGAGACCCAGTACTTC. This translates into CSVHPKTGLETQYF.

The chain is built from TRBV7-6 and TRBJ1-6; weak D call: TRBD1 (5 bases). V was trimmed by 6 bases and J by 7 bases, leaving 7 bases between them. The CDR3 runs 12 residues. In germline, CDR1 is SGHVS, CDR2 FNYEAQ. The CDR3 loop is CASRQGNSPLHF. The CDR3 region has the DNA TGTGCCAGCAGGCAGGGAAATTCACCCCTCCACTTT.

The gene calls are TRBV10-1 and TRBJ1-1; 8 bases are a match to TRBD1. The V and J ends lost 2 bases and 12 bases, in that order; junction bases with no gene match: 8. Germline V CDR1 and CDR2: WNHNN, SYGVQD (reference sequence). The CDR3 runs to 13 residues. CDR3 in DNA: TGCGCCAGCAGTGAGGAGTTCAGGGGGCGGACTTTCTTT. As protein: CASSEEFRGRTFF.

This CDR3 reads CASSSGTSGMAYEQYF. CDR3 DNA sequence: TGTGCCAGCAGCTCTGGGACTAGCGGAATGGCCTACGAGCAGTACTTC. The chain recombines TRBV9 with TRBJ2-7, with 11 nucleotides matching TRBD2. Losses at the gene ends were 4 bases for V and 2 bases for J; bases not matched to a gene: 8. The germline V gene has CDR1 SGDLS and CDR2 YYNGEE. This CDR3 has 16 amino acids. Full variable domain (rest looked up from reference TRBV9 and TRBJ2-7): DSGVTQTPKHLITATGQRVTLRCSPRSGDLSVYWYQQSLDQGLQFLIQYYNGEERAKGNILERFSAQQFPDLHSELNLSSLELGDSALYFCASSSGTSGMAYEQYFGPGTRLTVT.

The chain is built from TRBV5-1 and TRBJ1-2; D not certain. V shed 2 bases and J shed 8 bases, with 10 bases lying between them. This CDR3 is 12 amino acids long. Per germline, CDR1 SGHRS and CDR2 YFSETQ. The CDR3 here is CASSLPGGGYTF. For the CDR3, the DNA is TGCGCCAGCAGCTTACCGGGAGGCGGCTACACCTTC.

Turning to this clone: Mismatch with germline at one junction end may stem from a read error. Here the CDR3 DNA reads TGTGCCTGGAGCGCCGGAGGGGAGCCGTGCTTT. Protein product: CAWSAGGEPCF. This chain joins TRBV30 and TRBJ1-1, with a weak D call TRBD1 (5 bases). This CDR3 has 11 residues. CDR1 is GTSNPN and CDR2 is SVGIG in the germline V gene (reference sequence).

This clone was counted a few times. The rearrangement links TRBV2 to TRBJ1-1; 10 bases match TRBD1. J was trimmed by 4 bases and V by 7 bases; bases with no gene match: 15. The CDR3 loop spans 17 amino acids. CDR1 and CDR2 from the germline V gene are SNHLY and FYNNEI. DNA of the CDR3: TGTGCCAGCATGATGGGTGGGACAGGGGCTTTCGGCACTGAAGCTTTCTTT. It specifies CASMMGGTGAFGTEAFF. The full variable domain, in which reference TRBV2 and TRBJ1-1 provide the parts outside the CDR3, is EPEVTQTPSHQVTQMGQEVILRCVPISNHLYFYWYRQILGQKVEFLVSFYNNEISEKSEIFDDQFSVERPDGSNFTLKIRSTKLEDSAMYFCASMMGGTGAFGTEAFFGQGTRLTVV.

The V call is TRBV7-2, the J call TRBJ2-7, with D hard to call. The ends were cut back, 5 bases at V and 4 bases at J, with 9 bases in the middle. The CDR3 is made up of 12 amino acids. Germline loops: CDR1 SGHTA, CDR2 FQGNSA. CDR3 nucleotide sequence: TGTGCCAGCAGCCCCAGTATGTACGAGCAGTACTTC. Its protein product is CASSPSMYEQYF.